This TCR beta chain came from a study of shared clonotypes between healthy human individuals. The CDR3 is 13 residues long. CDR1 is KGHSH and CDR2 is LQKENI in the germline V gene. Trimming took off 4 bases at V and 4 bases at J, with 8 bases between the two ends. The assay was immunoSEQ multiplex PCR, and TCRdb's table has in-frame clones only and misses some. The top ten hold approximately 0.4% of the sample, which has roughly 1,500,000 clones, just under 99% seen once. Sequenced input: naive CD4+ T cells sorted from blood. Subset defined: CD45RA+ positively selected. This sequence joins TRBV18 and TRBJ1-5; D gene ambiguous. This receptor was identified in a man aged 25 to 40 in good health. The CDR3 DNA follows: TGTGCCAGCTCACTAAACATTAATCAGCCCCAGCATTTT. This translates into CASSLNINQPQHF.